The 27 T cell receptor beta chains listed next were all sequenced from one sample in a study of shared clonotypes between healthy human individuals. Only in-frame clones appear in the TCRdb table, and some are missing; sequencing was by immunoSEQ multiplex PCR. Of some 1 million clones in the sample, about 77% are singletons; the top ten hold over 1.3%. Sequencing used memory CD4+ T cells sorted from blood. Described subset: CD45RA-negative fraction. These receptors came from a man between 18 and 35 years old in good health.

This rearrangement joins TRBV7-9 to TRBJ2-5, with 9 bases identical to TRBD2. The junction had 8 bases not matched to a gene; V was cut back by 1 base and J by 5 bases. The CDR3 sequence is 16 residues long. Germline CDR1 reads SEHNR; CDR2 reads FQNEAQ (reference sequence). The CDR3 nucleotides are TGTGCCAGCAGCTTAGGGGTTAGCGGGAGAGAGGAGACCCAGTACTTC. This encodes CASSLGVSGREETQYF.

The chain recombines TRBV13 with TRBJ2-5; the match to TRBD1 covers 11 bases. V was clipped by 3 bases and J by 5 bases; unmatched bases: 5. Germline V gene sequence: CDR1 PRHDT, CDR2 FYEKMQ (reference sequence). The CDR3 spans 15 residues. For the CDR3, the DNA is TGTGCCAGCAGCTTCCTAGGACAGGGGGCGGAGACCCAGTACTTC. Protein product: CASSFLGQGAETQYF.

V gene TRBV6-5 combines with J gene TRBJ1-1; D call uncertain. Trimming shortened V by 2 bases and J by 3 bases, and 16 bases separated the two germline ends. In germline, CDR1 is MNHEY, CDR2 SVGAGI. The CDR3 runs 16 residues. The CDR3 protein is CASSYRQVMRDTEAFF. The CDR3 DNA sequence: TGTGCCAGCAGTTACCGTCAGGTTATGAGGGACACTGAAGCTTTCTTT.

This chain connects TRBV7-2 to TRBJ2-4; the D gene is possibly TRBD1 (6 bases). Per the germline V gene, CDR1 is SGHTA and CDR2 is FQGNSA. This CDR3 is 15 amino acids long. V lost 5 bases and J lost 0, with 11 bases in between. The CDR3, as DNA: TGTGCCAGCAGCCTCACGACAGGAGCCAAAAACATTCAGTACTTC. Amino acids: CASSLTTGAKNIQYF.

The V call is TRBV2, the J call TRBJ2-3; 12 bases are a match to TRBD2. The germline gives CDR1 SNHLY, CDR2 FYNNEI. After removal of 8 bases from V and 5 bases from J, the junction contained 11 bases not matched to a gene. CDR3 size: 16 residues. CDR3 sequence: CASLAGGLNVGDTQYF. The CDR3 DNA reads TGTGCCAGCCTAGCGGGAGGGCTAAATGTAGGAGATACGCAGTATTTT.

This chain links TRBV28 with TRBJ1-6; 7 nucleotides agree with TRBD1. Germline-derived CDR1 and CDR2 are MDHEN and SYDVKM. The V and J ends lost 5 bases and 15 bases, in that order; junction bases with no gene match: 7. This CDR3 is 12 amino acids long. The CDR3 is CASSRRRDSLHF. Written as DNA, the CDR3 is TGTGCCAGCAGTCGCAGGAGGGACAGCCTCCACTTT.

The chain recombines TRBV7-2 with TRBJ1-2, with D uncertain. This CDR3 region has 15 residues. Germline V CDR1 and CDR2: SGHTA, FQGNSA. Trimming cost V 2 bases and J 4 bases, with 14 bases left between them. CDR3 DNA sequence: TGTGCCAGCAGCTTAACTGATCGGGCGACCTATGGCTACACCTTC. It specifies CASSLTDRATYGYTF.

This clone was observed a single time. The CDR3 DNA reads as TGCAGTGCCGTGTCGGCAACTGAAGCTTTCTTT. Encoded protein: CSAVSATEAFF. The V call is TRBV20-1, the J call TRBJ1-1; D remains unclear. Trimming removed 6 bases from V and 5 bases from J, with 10 bases in between. The CDR3 covers 11 residues. CDR1 DFQATT and CDR2 SNEGSKA come from the germline V gene (reference sequence).

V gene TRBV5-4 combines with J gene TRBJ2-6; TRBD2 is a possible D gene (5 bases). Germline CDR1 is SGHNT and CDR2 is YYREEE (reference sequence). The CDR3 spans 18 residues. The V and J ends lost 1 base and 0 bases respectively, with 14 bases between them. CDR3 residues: CASSLLASTHSGANVLTF. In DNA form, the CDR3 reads TGTGCCAGCAGCTTGCTAGCTAGCACCCACTCTGGGGCCAACGTCCTGACTTTC.

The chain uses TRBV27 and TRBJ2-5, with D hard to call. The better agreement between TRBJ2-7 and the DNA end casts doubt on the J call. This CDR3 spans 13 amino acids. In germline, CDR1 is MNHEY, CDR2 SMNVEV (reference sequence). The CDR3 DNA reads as TGTGCCAGTGCCCGTTTTGATAACTACGAGCAGTACTTC. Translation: CASARFDNYEQYF.

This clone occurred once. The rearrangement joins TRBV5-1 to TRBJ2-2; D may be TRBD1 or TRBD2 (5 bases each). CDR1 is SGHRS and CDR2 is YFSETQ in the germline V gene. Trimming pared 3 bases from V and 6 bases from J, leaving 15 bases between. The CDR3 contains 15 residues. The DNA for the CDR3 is TGCGCCAGCAGCTCGGGACCCGAGGGAGCCGGGGAGCTGTTTTTT. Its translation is CASSSGPEGAGELFF.

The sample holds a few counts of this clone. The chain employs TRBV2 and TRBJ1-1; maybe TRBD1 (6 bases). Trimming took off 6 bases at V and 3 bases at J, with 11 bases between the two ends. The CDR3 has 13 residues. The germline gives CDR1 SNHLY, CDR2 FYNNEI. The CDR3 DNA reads TGTGCCAGCAGCTATTACAGGGACACTGAAGCTTTCTTT. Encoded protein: CASSYYRDTEAFF.

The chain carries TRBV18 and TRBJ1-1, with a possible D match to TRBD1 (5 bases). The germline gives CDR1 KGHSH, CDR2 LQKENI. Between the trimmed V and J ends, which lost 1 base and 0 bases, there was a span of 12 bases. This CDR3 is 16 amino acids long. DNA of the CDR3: TGTGCCAGCTCACCACTGCAGGGAGGACTGAACACTGAAGCTTTCTTT. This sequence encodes CASSPLQGGLNTEAFF.

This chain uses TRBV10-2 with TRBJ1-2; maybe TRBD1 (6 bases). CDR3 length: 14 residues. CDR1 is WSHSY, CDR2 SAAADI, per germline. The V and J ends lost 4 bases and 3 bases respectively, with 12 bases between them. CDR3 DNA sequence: TGCGCCAGCAGTGGAGTAGGGGGGGACTATGGCTACACCTTC. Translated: CASSGVGGDYGYTF.

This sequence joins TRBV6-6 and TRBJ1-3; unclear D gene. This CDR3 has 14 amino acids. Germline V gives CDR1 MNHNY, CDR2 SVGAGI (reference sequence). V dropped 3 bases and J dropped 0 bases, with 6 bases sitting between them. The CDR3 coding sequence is TGTGCCAGCAGTTATATGGACTCTGGAAACACCATATATTTT. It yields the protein CASSYMDSGNTIYF.

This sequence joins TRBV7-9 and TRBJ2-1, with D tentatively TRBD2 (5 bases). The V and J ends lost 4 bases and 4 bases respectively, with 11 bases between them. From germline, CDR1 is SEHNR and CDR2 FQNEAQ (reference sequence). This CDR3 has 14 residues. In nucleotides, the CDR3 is TGTGCCAGCAGCTCGATCGGACTGTACAATGAGCAGTTCTTC. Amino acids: CASSSIGLYNEQFF.

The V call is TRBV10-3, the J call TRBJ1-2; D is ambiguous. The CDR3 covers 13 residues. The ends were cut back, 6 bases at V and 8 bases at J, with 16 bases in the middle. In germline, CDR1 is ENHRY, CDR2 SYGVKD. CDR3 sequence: CAIRDYGGLGYTF. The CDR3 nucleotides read TGTGCCATCAGAGACTACGGAGGCCTGGGCTACACCTTC.

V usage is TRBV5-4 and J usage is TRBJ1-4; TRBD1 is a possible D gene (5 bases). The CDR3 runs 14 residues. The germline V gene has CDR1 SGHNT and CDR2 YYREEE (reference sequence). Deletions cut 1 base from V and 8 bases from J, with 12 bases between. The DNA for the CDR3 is TGTGCCAGCAGCTTGAATCCCGAGGGGGAAAAACTGTTTTTT. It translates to CASSLNPEGEKLFF.

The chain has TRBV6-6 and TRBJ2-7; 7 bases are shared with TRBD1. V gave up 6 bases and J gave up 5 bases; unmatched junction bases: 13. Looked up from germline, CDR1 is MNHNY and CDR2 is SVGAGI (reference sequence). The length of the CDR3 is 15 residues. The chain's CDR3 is CASSPGTVERNEQYF. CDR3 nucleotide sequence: TGTGCCAGCAGCCCTGGGACAGTGGAGAGGAACGAGCAGTACTTC.

CDR3 sequence reads: CASSPGPITLTGELFF. In DNA form, the CDR3 reads TGTGCCAGCAGCCCCGGACCGATAACCCTCACCGGGGAGCTGTTTTTT. This chain connects TRBV7-3 to TRBJ2-2; no clear D gene. This CDR3 comprises 16 residues. Trimming took off 5 bases at V and 4 bases at J, with 17 bases between the two ends. CDR1 and CDR2 from the germline V gene are SGHTA and FQGTGA. The whole variable domain, remainder taken from reference TRBV7-3 and TRBJ2-2, is GAGVSQTPSNKVTEKGKYVELRCDPISGHTALYWYRQSLGQGPEFLIYFQGTGAADDSGLPNDRFFAVRPEGSVSTLKIQRTERGDSAVYLCASSPGPITLTGELFFGEGSRLTVL.

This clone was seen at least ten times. CDR3 in DNA: TGCGCCAGCAGTGAGTCGACAGGGGGCGTCCACGAGCAGTACTTC. Translation gives CASSESTGGVHEQYF. V is TRBV10-1 and J is TRBJ2-7, with TRBD1 identical over 10 bases. This CDR3 region has 15 residues. V shed 0 bases and J 5 bases; nucleotides not matched to a gene: 4. The germline CDR1 and CDR2 sequences are WNHNN and SYGVQD (reference sequence).

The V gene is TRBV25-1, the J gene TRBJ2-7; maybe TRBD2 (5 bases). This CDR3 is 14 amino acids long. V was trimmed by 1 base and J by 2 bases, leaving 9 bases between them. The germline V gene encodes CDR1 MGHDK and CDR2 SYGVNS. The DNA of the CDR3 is TGTGCCAGCAGTGAATCCGGGAAAGCCTACGAGCAGTACTTC. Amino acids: CASSESGKAYEQYF.

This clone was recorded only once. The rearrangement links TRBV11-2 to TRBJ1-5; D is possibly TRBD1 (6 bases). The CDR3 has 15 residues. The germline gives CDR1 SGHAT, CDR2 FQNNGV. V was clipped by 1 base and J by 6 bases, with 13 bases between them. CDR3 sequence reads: CASSLVGGARQPQHF. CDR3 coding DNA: TGTGCCAGCAGCTTAGTCGGGGGGGCACGTCAGCCCCAGCATTTT.

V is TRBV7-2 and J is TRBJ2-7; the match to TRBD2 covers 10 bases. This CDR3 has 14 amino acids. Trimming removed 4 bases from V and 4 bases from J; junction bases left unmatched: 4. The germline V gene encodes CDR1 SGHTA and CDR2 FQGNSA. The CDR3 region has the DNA TGTGCCAGCAGCTCGACTAGCGGGCGGTACGAGCAGTACTTC. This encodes CASSSTSGRYEQYF.

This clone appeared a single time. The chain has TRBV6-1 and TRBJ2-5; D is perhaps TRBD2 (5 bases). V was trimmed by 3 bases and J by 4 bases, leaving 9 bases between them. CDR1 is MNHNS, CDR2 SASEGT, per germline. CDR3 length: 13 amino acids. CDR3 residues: CASSDRAGETQYF. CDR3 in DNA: TGTGCCAGCAGTGACCGGGCGGGAGAGACCCAGTACTTC.

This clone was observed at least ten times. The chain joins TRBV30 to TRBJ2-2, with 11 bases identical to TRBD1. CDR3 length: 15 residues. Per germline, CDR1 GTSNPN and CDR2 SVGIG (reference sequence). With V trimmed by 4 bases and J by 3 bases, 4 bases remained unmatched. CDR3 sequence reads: CAWNAGQGDTGELFF. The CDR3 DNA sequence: TGTGCCTGGAACGCGGGACAGGGGGACACCGGGGAGCTGTTTTTT. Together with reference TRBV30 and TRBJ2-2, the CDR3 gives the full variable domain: SQTIHQWPATLVQPVGSPLSLECTVEGTSNPNLYWYRQAAGRGLQLLFYSVGIGQISSEVPQNLSASRPQDRQFILSSKKLLLSDSGFYLCAWNAGQGDTGELFFGEGSRLTVL.

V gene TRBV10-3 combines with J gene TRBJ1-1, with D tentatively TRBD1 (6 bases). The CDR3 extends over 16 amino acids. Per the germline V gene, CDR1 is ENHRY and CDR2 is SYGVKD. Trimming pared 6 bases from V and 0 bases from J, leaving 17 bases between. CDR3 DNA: TGTGCCATCAGACCCCAGCCGGGGGGCTTGAACACTGAAGCTTTCTTT. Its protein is CAIRPQPGGLNTEAFF.